The following is a T cell receptor beta chain sequence with its context. Its antigen is currently unknown. The germline gene is not matched at one end of the junction; a read error may be the cause. TCRdb processed the RT-PCR reads anew with MiXCR; each CDR3 protein has one entry. Of under 550,000 distinct CDR3 sequences listed, 6.5% to 8% are singletons. The entry originates in a study of response to subunit inactivated influenza vaccine. Study-level results: A suggestion made by the authors is that each seasonal influenza vaccination recruits few new T cells.

This CDR3 spans 15 amino acids. CDR1 and CDR2 (germline): SGHTA, FQGNSA. The source was PBMCs from blood, collected around 25 months after vaccination. The V call is TRBV7-2, the J call TRBJ2-5; 11 bases line up with TRBD2. This clonotype originated in a man aged 50 to 75 who received an inactivated influenza vaccine. This CDR3 is CASTLLAGAVETQYF. CDR3 coding DNA: TGTGCCAGCACCTTACTAGCGGGGGCCGTGGAGACCCAGTACTTC.